Each of the 26 T cell receptor beta chains below was sequenced from the same sample in a study of human T cells and chemical hapten exposure. Noted time point: patch test 1, 2 weeks after DPC sensitization. Sample treatment: therapeutic diphenylcyclopropenone sensitization with weekly scalp DPC. The authors' total RNA extraction used unfractionated whole blood. Each CDR3 protein is one row after TCRdb ran MiXCR on the RACE reads. The data contain roughly 48,000 distinct CDR3 sequences, approximately 9.9% of them singletons. The sequences come from whole blood, collected in connection with sensitization to the hapten diphenylcyclopropenone (DPC). The receptor source for this set is a woman aged 40 to 50 with alopecia areata. Some clones in this sample may be carry-over from other donors' samples.

In its sample, this clonotype was seen many times. The V call is TRBV5-1, the J call TRBJ1-5; D uncertain. The CDR3 consists of 13 residues. The germline gives CDR1 SGHRS, CDR2 YFSETQ. Deletions cut 5 bases from V and 0 bases from J, with 6 bases between. This CDR3 is CASRQDSNQPQHF. For the CDR3, the DNA is TGCGCCAGCAGACAAGATAGCAATCAGCCCCAGCATTTT.

The CDR3 region is CASSDGQGPPFSSPLHF. The DNA of the CDR3 is TGCGCCAGCAGTGACGGACAGGGGCCCCCATTCAGTTCCCCCCTCCACTTT. The chain combines TRBV10-1 with TRBJ1-6; 9 bases align to TRBD1. This CDR3 contains 17 residues. Trimming took 3 bases from V and 13 from J; bases not matched to a gene: 16. CDR1 and CDR2 from the germline V gene are WNHNN and SYGVQD (reference sequence).

This clonotype was observed a few times. CDR3 sequence reads: CASSPEAGGPRTQYF. In nucleotides, the CDR3 is TGTGCCAGCAGCCCAGAAGCGGGAGGGCCGCGAACGCAGTATTTT. The chain uses TRBV7-6 and TRBJ2-3, with 10 bases fitting TRBD2. V was clipped by 5 bases and J by 9 bases; unmatched bases: 11. CDR1 and CDR2 from the germline V gene are SGHVS and FNYEAQ. The CDR3 is 15 amino acids.

V gene TRBV28 combines with J gene TRBJ1-6; 7 bases line up with TRBD1. Germline trimming cut 2 bases from V and 10 bases from J; bases unmatched to any gene: 5. Germline lookup yields CDR1 MDHEN and CDR2 SYDVKM. This CDR3 is built from 14 residues. The CDR3 nucleotides are TGTGCCAGCAGTTTAGGAGGGGGCCCCTCACCCCTCCACTTT. Protein product: CASSLGGGPSPLHF.

This clonotype was found many times. The DNA for the CDR3 is TGTGCCAGCTCACCAGAGACAGCCTCTTCTGGAAACACCATATATTTT. It yields the protein CASSPETASSGNTIYF. This rearrangement joins TRBV18 to TRBJ1-3; perhaps TRBD1 as D (5 bases). Germline V gives CDR1 KGHSH, CDR2 LQKENI. V lost 2 bases and J 1 base, leaving 12 bases between the germline ends. The CDR3 runs to 16 residues.

The J gene is TRBJ2-7, the V gene TRBV20-1, with 13 bases identical to TRBD2. The germline V gene encodes CDR1 DFQATT and CDR2 SNEGSKA (reference sequence). After removal of 0 bases from V and 7 bases from J, the junction contained 6 bases not matched to a gene. This CDR3 comprises 15 residues. The CDR3 sequence: CSARELAGGLGEQYF. The CDR3 region has the DNA TGCAGTGCTAGAGAACTAGCGGGAGGGCTAGGGGAGCAGTACTTC.

This clonotype was counted only a few times. The genes are TRBV12-3 or TRBV12-4 and TRBJ2-7, with TRBD1 identical over 9 bases. The CDR3 sequence is 15 residues long. With V trimmed by 5 bases and J by 3 bases, 8 bases remained unmatched. CDR3 residues: CASSGSSTGGYEQYF. In DNA form, the CDR3 reads TGTGCCAGCAGTGGATCTTCGACAGGGGGCTACGAGCAGTACTTC.

The table lists this clonotype with many counts. The chain uses TRBV27 and TRBJ2-7; D gene ambiguous. Germline-derived CDR1 and CDR2 are MNHEY and SMNVEV (reference sequence). The CDR3 length is 13 residues. The V end lost 5 bases, the J end lost 3 bases, and 11 bases lay between the germline ends. The CDR3 loop is CASSPTDIYEQYF. CDR3 bases: TGTGCCAGCAGTCCGACGGATATCTACGAGCAGTACTTC.

CDR3 loop: CASSLGDSLWEKLFF. CDR3 in DNA: TGCGCCAGCAGCTTGGGGGACAGCCTCTGGGAAAAACTGTTTTTT. The chain is built from TRBV5-1 and TRBJ1-4, with 7 bases lining up with TRBD1. V shed 0 bases and J 8 bases; nucleotides not matched to a gene: 7. This CDR3 region has 15 residues. The germline CDR1 and CDR2 sequences are SGHRS and YFSETQ. Drawing the rest from reference TRBV5-1 and TRBJ1-4, the complete variable domain is KAGVTQTPRYLIKTRGQQVTLSCSPISGHRSVSWYQQTPGQGLQFLFEYFSETQRNKGNFPGRFSGRQFSNSRSEMNVSTLELGDSALYLCASSLGDSLWEKLFFGSGTQLSVL.

The chain combines TRBV18 with TRBJ2-7; the D gene could be TRBD1 or TRBD2 (5 bases each). Trimming removed 3 bases at V and 6 bases at J, with 15 bases between. The CDR3 loop spans 14 amino acids. Germline V CDR1 and CDR2: KGHSH, LQKENI. The CDR3 is CASSPGRDLGEQYF. The CDR3, as DNA: TGTGCCAGCTCACCGGGACGGGACCTCGGCGAGCAGTACTTC.

In this sample, this clonotype turned up many times. The chain couples TRBV18 to TRBJ2-3; no clear D. V was trimmed by 6 bases and J by 6 bases, leaving 10 bases between them. CDR1 and CDR2 from the germline V gene are KGHSH and LQKENI. This CDR3 spans 12 amino acids. The CDR3: CASSPDHDTQYF. DNA for the CDR3: TGTGCCAGCTCCCCGGACCACGATACGCAGTATTTT.

About this clonotype: This may stem from a read error, because a much larger clone lies one nucleotide away. The V and J genes are TRBV3-1 and TRBJ2-7; 7 bases agree with TRBD1. The CDR3 runs 14 residues. Germline values: CDR1 LGHDT, CDR2 YNNKEL (reference sequence). CDR3 bases: TGTGTCAGCAGCCAAGAGGGACAGACCTACGAGCAGTACTTC. Its protein product is CVSSQEGQTYEQYF.

Many counts were recorded for this clonotype. The chain employs TRBV21-1 and TRBJ2-7; the table's D call, TRBD2, has no DNA check behind it. TRBV21-1 is recorded as a pseudogene. This CDR3 spans 14 amino acids. CDR3 coding DNA: TGTGCCAGCACGGTCGGACTAGCGTACTACGAGCAGTACTTC. It specifies CASTVGLAYYEQYF.

This clonotype was detected a few times. The chain has TRBV29-1 and TRBJ1-1; no definite D call. CDR3 length: 12 residues. CDR1 and CDR2 (germline): SQVTM, ANQGSEA. Written as DNA, the CDR3 is TGCGCGGTGGTTGGAGTTAACACTGAAGCTTTCTTT. It codes for CAVVGVNTEAFF.

This clonotype was counted a few times. The chain carries TRBV19 and TRBJ2-2; no clear D gene. CDR3 length equals 14 residues. The V and J ends lost 3 bases and 5 bases respectively, with 10 bases between them. Germline lookup yields CDR1 LNHDA and CDR2 SQIVND (reference sequence). The CDR3 nucleotides read TGTGCCAGTAGTATTGGCCTACGGACCGGGGAGCTGTTTTTT. Translated: CASSIGLRTGELFF.

This clonotype has more than one count but fewer than ten. J is TRBJ2-7 and V is TRBV11-2, with TRBD2 matching over 11 bases. CDR3 length: 18 residues. CDR1 and CDR2 (germline): SGHAT, FQNNGV. V lost 2 bases and J lost 2; bases outside the gene matches: 11. The CDR3 DNA sequence: TGTGCCAGCAGCTTAACCGCTAGCGGGGGGCCCCACACCTACGAGCAGTACTTC. Translated: CASSLTASGGPHTYEQYF.

The chain links TRBV6-6 to TRBJ2-7, with D possibly called TRBD1 or TRBD2 (6 bases each). The CDR3 totals 16 residues. Trimming removed 2 bases at V and 3 bases at J, with 17 bases between. CDR1 MNHNY and CDR2 SVGAGI come from the germline V gene (reference sequence). CDR3 amino acids: CASSYGGGTTYYEQYF. In nucleotides, the CDR3 is TGTGCCAGCAGTTACGGGGGCGGGACAACCTACTACGAGCAGTACTTC.

This clonotype was observed at least ten times. This chain connects TRBV28 to TRBJ2-7; TRBD2 might be the D (5 bases). Trimming removed 2 bases from V and 1 base from J, with 9 bases in between. The CDR3 contains 14 residues. Germline V gives CDR1 MDHEN, CDR2 SYDVKM. CDR3 sequence reads: CASSLRGPSYEQYF. CDR3 DNA: TGTGCCAGCAGTTTAAGAGGGCCATCCTACGAGCAGTACTTC.

The chain recombines TRBV29-1 with TRBJ2-1; D not certain. The CDR3 is 12 residues long. Per the germline V gene, CDR1 is SQVTM and CDR2 is ANQGSEA. V gave up 3 bases and J gave up 6 bases, with 9 bases separating them. The CDR3 bases are TGCAGCGTTGAGATACAGCCCAATGAGCAGTTCTTC. Amino acids: CSVEIQPNEQFF.

This rearrangement joins TRBV12-3 or TRBV12-4 to TRBJ2-5; D is undetermined. Trimming shortened V by 6 bases and J by 5 bases, and 7 bases separated the two germline ends. CDR3 length: 11 residues. CDR3 sequence: CASSGFETQYF. The CDR3 DNA reads TGTGCCAGCAGCGGGTTCGAGACCCAGTACTTC.

This chain uses TRBV19 with TRBJ1-2; D remains ambiguous. The CDR3 is 15 residues long. CDR1 and CDR2 (germline): LNHDA, SQIVND (reference sequence). Trimming removed 1 base from V and 4 bases from J, with 13 bases in between. CDR3 bases: TGTGCCAGTAGTATAGCCGGCGGCCCCCGCTATGGCTACACCTTC. Its translation is CASSIAGGPRYGYTF.

The chain employs TRBV21-1 and TRBJ1-1; TRBD1, as called in the table, went unchecked against the DNA. TRBV21-1 corresponds to a pseudogene. The CDR3 is 15 amino acids. The CDR3 DNA reads TGTGCCAGCAGCAGAGCCGGACAGACCCACACTGAAGCTTTCTTT. Its translation is CASSRAGQTHTEAFF.

This clonotype came up many times. The genes are TRBV2 and TRBJ1-1, with D hard to call. Germline CDR1 and CDR2: SNHLY and FYNNEI. The CDR3 is 13 amino acids. With 3 bases removed from V and 3 bases from J, the gap between germline ends came to 8 bases. DNA for the CDR3: TGTGCCAGCAGTGAGGTTGGAGACACTGAAGCTTTCTTT. It is translated as CASSEVGDTEAFF.

This clonotype has a handful of counts. V and J are TRBV2 and TRBJ2-3, with 8 bases matching TRBD1. CDR1 and CDR2 from the germline V gene are SNHLY and FYNNEI. This CDR3 region has 15 residues. J gave up 2 bases and V 8 bases, and 9 bases lay outside the gene matches. CDR3 in amino acids: CASGTPGGLTDTQYF. CDR3 nucleotides: TGTGCCAGCGGCACCCCAGGGGGCCTCACAGATACGCAGTATTTT.

This chain uses TRBV20-1 with TRBJ2-7; D is perhaps TRBD1 or TRBD2 (7 bases each). Trimming removed 2 bases from V and 6 bases from J, with 14 bases in between. Germline values: CDR1 DFQATT, CDR2 SNEGSKA (reference sequence). The CDR3 is made up of 13 amino acids. CDR3 bases: TGCAGTGCTAGACAGACAGGGAGGGGCGAGCAGTACTTC. Encoded protein: CSARQTGRGEQYF.

This clonotype showed up many times. The CDR3 region is CAWSVVPGVRETQYF. CDR3 in DNA: TGTGCCTGGAGTGTAGTCCCCGGGGTCCGGGAGACCCAGTACTTC. The chain recombines TRBV30 with TRBJ2-5; TRBD2 is a possible D gene (5 bases). Germline-derived CDR1 and CDR2 are GTSNPN and SVGIG (reference sequence). CDR3 size: 15 residues. The germline V and J ends were trimmed by 0 bases and 5 bases, with 16 bases remaining between them.